Below, 24 T cell receptor beta chains from the same sample are listed, as sequenced in a study of T-cell reconstitution after alpha-beta-depleted transplantation in children. A TCRbeta library incorporating unique molecular identifiers was prepared. TCRdb passed the PCR reads through MiXCR, listing each CDR3 protein once. In the table there are around 580,000 distinct CDR3 sequences, roughly a quarter of which are singletons. Sequenced here: PBMCs, sampled before TCRalphabeta/CD19-depleted stem cell transplant. Receptor source: a boy under two years old with Wiskott-Aldrich syndrome, due to receive a stem cell transplant.

The chain joins TRBV5-1 to TRBJ2-7, with D hard to call. The length of the CDR3 is 15 residues. CDR1 and CDR2 (germline): SGHRS, YFSETQ. Trimming removed 0 bases at V and 0 bases at J, with 10 bases between. The CDR3: CASSLDPQFSYEQYF. The CDR3 DNA follows: TGCGCCAGCAGCTTGGACCCCCAATTCTCCTACGAGCAGTACTTC.

The CDR3 region has the DNA TGTGCCAGCAGCTTGGCCGGTGAGGTATACGAGCAGTTCTTC. Translated: CASSLAGEVYEQFF. The chain is built from TRBV5-4 and TRBJ2-1, with D hard to call. With 0 bases removed from V and 10 bases from J, the gap between germline ends came to 14 bases. There are 14 residues in the CDR3. The germline V gene has CDR1 SGHNT and CDR2 YYREEE (reference sequence).

This chain uses TRBV27 with TRBJ2-5, with TRBD1 matching over 9 bases. The CDR3 runs to 13 residues. V lost 6 bases, J lost 5 bases, and 4 bases stayed unmatched. The V gene's germline CDR1 is MNHEY and CDR2 SMNVEV (reference sequence). Written as DNA, the CDR3 is TGTGCCAGCAGACCGACAGGGGGGGAGACCCAGTACTTC. Amino acid sequence: CASRPTGGETQYF.

This rearrangement joins TRBV5-5 to TRBJ2-2; TRBD2 agrees at 9 bases. The CDR3 totals 15 residues. V shed 6 bases, J shed 3 bases, and the junction held 6 bases outside the gene matches. Germline loops: CDR1 SGHKS, CDR2 YYEKEE (reference sequence). CDR3 residues: CASILLAGHTGELFF. The CDR3 nucleotides read TGTGCCAGCATCCTTCTAGCGGGACACACCGGGGAGCTGTTTTTT.

The chain uses TRBV7-2 and TRBJ1-1; the D gene is possibly TRBD1 (5 bases). Germline V gene lookup returns CDR1 SGHTA and CDR2 FQGNSA. V was trimmed by 2 bases and J by 4 bases, leaving 11 bases between them. This CDR3 is built from 14 residues. This chain's CDR3 is CASSLNRGPTEAFF. CDR3 nucleotides: TGTGCCAGCAGCTTAAATAGGGGACCCACTGAAGCTTTCTTT.

This clonotype appeared a few times. The chain employs TRBV5-1 and TRBJ1-6; no definite D call. Germline V lookup: CDR1 SGHRS, CDR2 YFSETQ. The CDR3 runs 14 residues. Trimming shortened V by 4 bases and J by 8 bases, and 13 bases separated the two germline ends. The CDR3 loop reads CASSAGPVDSPLHF. The CDR3 DNA reads TGCGCCAGCAGCGCCGGCCCCGTGGATTCACCCCTCCACTTT.

This clonotype was seen more than once but under ten times. This chain connects TRBV15 to TRBJ2-5; the D call may be TRBD1 or TRBD2 (5 bases each). Germline V gene lookup returns CDR1 LNHNV and CDR2 YYDKDF (reference sequence). V was trimmed by 3 bases and J by 1 base, leaving 9 bases between them. This CDR3 has 14 residues. CDR3 region: CATSSSGSQETQYF. CDR3 bases: TGTGCCACCAGCAGCTCAGGGAGCCAAGAGACCCAGTACTTC.

V and J are TRBV7-9 and TRBJ2-7; D may be TRBD2 (6 bases). The germline V and J ends were trimmed by 6 bases and 3 bases, with 15 bases remaining between them. The V gene's germline CDR1 is SEHNR and CDR2 FQNEAQ (reference sequence). This CDR3 comprises 14 residues. The CDR3 here is CASREEGLHYEQYF. The CDR3 DNA follows: TGTGCCAGCAGAGAGGAGGGGCTCCACTACGAGCAGTACTTC. Combining the CDR3 with reference TRBV7-9 and TRBJ2-7 gives the whole variable domain DTGVSQNPRHKITKRGQNVTFRCDPISEHNRLYWYRQTLGQGPEFLTYFQNEAQLEKSRLLSDRFSAERPKGSFSTLEIQRTEQGDSAMYLCASREEGLHYEQYFGPGTRLTVT.

Only a few counts were recorded for this clonotype. The CDR3 protein is CASRLYTGELFF. The CDR3 bases are TGTGCCAGCAGGCTATACACCGGGGAGCTGTTTTTT. V and J are TRBV3-1 and TRBJ2-2; no reliable D call. This CDR3 is 12 amino acids long. Germline CDR1 reads LGHDT; CDR2 reads YNNKEL (reference sequence). The V end lost 6 bases, the J end lost 3 bases, and 5 bases lay between the germline ends.

The chain combines TRBV19 with TRBJ1-3, with a tentative D call TRBD1 (6 bases). The CDR3 contains 15 residues. The V end lost 6 bases, the J end lost 1 base, and 13 bases lay between the germline ends. Germline V gene sequence: CDR1 LNHDA, CDR2 SQIVND (reference sequence). The CDR3 DNA reads as TGTGCCAGTAGCGGACAGTTCCTTTCTGGAAACACCATATATTTT. Encoded protein: CASSGQFLSGNTIYF.

The sample holds a few counts of this clonotype. This chain links TRBV29-1 with TRBJ1-1, with no clear D. The CDR3 has 16 residues. The V and J ends lost 1 base and 1 base respectively, with 16 bases between them. CDR1 SQVTM and CDR2 ANQGSEA come from the germline V gene. The CDR3 region has the DNA TGCAGCGTTGAAGGGGAAGGTTTGTGGACGAACACTGAAGCTTTCTTT. This codes for CSVEGEGLWTNTEAFF.

The V and J genes are TRBV27 and TRBJ2-2, with D hard to call. Germline V lookup: CDR1 MNHEY, CDR2 SMNVEV (reference sequence). Deletions cut 7 bases from V and 0 bases from J, with 9 bases between. The CDR3 runs 14 residues. The CDR3 spells CASNPDPNTGELFF. CDR3 DNA sequence: TGTGCCAGCAACCCAGATCCGAACACCGGGGAGCTGTTTTTT.

The rearrangement uses TRBV11-2 and TRBJ2-1, with 9 bases identical to TRBD2. Germline CDR1 is SGHAT and CDR2 is FQNNGV. This CDR3 contains 15 residues. Losses at the gene ends were 7 bases for V and 10 bases for J; bases not matched to a gene: 14. This CDR3 reads CASTMTSGVRSEQFF. CDR3 bases: TGTGCCAGCACCATGACTAGCGGTGTGCGTTCGGAGCAGTTCTTC. The full variable domain, its missing parts supplied by reference TRBV11-2 and TRBJ2-1, is EAGVAQSPRYKIIEKRQSVAFWCNPISGHATLYWYQQILGQGPKLLIQFQNNGVVDDSQLPKDRFSAERLKGVDSTLKIQPAKLEDSAVYLCASTMTSGVRSEQFFGPGTRLTVL.

In its sample, this clonotype was seen a few times. V gene TRBV6-1 combines with J gene TRBJ2-3; 10 nucleotides align to TRBD2. Trimming removed 8 bases from V and 2 bases from J; junction bases left unmatched: 10. The CDR3 runs 16 residues. Per germline, CDR1 MNHNS and CDR2 SASEGT. The CDR3 here is CASAPKSGRATDTQYF. The DNA for the CDR3 is TGTGCCAGCGCCCCAAAGAGCGGGAGGGCCACAGATACGCAGTATTTT.

The chain recombines TRBV5-1 with TRBJ1-2; 8 bases are a match to TRBD1. The V gene end was trimmed by 0 bases and the J gene end by 8 bases; junction bases not matched to a gene: 3. The germline gives CDR1 SGHRS, CDR2 YFSETQ. This CDR3 region has 13 residues. The CDR3 loop is CASSLGTGRGYTF. For the CDR3, the DNA is TGCGCCAGCAGCTTGGGGACAGGGCGCGGCTACACCTTC.

This clonotype was seen a handful of times. The junction departs from germline at one end; a sequencing error may be responsible. The CDR3 DNA reads TGCGCCAGCAGCGCACAGGGATCCTTCAATGAGCAGTTCTTC. It codes for CASSAQGSFNEQFF. The V and J genes are TRBV5-1 and TRBJ2-1; perhaps TRBD1 as D (6 bases). The CDR3 covers 14 residues. Germline lookup yields CDR1 SGHRS and CDR2 YFSETQ. The full variable domain, rest sourced from reference TRBV5-1 and TRBJ2-1, is KAGVTQTPRYLIKTRGQQVTLSCSPISGHRSVSWYQQTPGQGLQFLFEYFSETQRNKGNFPGRFSGRQFSNSRSEMNVSTLELGDSALYLCASSAQGSFNEQFFGPGTRLTVL.

This chain connects TRBV7-8 to TRBJ2-3; 13 positions agree with TRBD2. Germline loops: CDR1 SGHVS, CDR2 FQNEAQ. V was pared by 4 bases and J by 7 bases, with 11 bases of the junction left unmatched. This CDR3 is 17 amino acids long. DNA of the CDR3: TGTGCCAGCAGCTCGCGCTCCGGACTAGCGGGAGAGTATACGCAGTATTTT. Amino acids: CASSSRSGLAGEYTQYF.

This clonotype was counted only a few times. This chain uses TRBV20-1 with TRBJ2-1; D is unresolved. Germline-derived CDR1 and CDR2 are DFQATT and SNEGSKA (reference sequence). CDR3 length: 15 amino acids. Trimming removed 0 bases from V and 6 bases from J, with 15 bases in between. In DNA form, the CDR3 reads TGCAGTGCTAGAGATCCCGGACCTGCGACCAATGAGCAGTTCTTC. This gives the protein CSARDPGPATNEQFF.

This clonotype was seen more than once but under ten times. The chain joins TRBV29-1 to TRBJ2-5; 8 bases map to TRBD1. The trim removed 6 bases at V and 5 bases at J, leaving 8 bases unmatched. CDR3 length: 13 residues. Germline V gives CDR1 SQVTM, CDR2 ANQGSEA. The CDR3 DNA reads as TGCAGCGTCGTTGGACAGGGCGGGGAGACCCAGTACTTC. This translates into CSVVGQGGETQYF.

In this sample, this clonotype turned up a few times. CDR3 bases: TGTGCCAACAGCGTAGTAGAAAAGGACTCTGGGGCCAACGTCCTGACTTTC. It encodes CANSVVEKDSGANVLTF. The rearrangement uses TRBV10-3 and TRBJ2-6, with no clear D. The germline V and J ends were trimmed by 10 bases and 0 bases, with 19 bases remaining between them. Germline assignment: CDR1 ENHRY and CDR2 SYGVKD. The CDR3 totals 17 residues.

The rearrangement links TRBV10-3 to TRBJ1-5; D gene unclear. Germline CDR1 ENHRY, CDR2 SYGVKD. The CDR3 totals 14 residues. The ends were cut back, 0 bases at V and 7 bases at J, with 10 bases in the middle. The CDR3 region has the DNA TGTGCCATCAGTGAGTCGGTTCTCGTCCAGCCCCAGCATTTT. Its translation is CAISESVLVQPQHF.

The rearrangement uses TRBV14 and TRBJ2-1, with D hard to call. Germline values: CDR1 SGHDN, CDR2 FVKESK. The CDR3 sequence is 13 residues long. Trimming pared 0 bases from V and 4 bases from J, leaving 4 bases between. The CDR3 loop reads CASSQERYNEQFF. CDR3 bases: TGTGCCAGCAGCCAAGAAAGATACAATGAGCAGTTCTTC.

The chain carries TRBV28 and TRBJ2-6; TRBD1 matches 8 bases. The CDR3 consists of 18 residues. Trimming took 6 bases from V and 0 from J; bases not matched to a gene: 10. Germline CDR1 reads MDHEN; CDR2 reads SYDVKM. CDR3 in amino acids: CASSPLGQGRSGANVLTF. CDR3 in DNA: TGTGCCAGCAGCCCGCTAGGACAGGGCCGCTCTGGGGCCAACGTCCTGACTTTC. Drawing the rest from reference TRBV28 and TRBJ2-6, the complete variable domain is DVKVTQSSRYLVKRTGEKVFLECVQDMDHENMFWYRQDPGLGLRLIYFSYDVKMKEKGDIPEGYSVSREKKERFSLILESASTNQTSMYLCASSPLGQGRSGANVLTFGAGSRLTVL.

V is TRBV29-1 and J is TRBJ2-7; TRBD1 might be the D (6 bases). Trimming shortened V by 4 bases and J by 1 base, and 17 bases separated the two germline ends. The CDR3 totals 15 residues. CDR1 is SQVTM, CDR2 ANQGSEA, per germline. CDR3 DNA sequence: TGCAGCGTTGCTAAACGAGGACAGTCATCCTACGAGCAGTACTTC. Its protein is CSVAKRGQSSYEQYF.